Sequencing of this T cell receptor (beta chain) was carried out in a study of cytomegalovirus exposure and HLA in healthy donors. About the research overall: A preliminary data release comprised tens of millions of unique TCRs obtained from HLA-typed donors.

PCR employed 60 Vbeta and 13 Jbeta primers. Profiled with immunoSEQ multiplex PCR; TCRdb holds only in-frame clones, not every one. This repertoire shows 120,000 or so clones, about 15% found once; its top ten account for about 3.1%. Worth noting for this clone: Its antigen is unknown.

Study-level points and caveats: In vitro testing confirmed a few CMV-associated chains as specific for CMV antigens. The study flagged about 150 TCR beta chains as cytomegalovirus-associated. It was reported in a later analysis that an Asian-associated ancestry cluster showed fewer N-insertions than the approximately 700-donor mean.

The specimen sequenced was PBMCs. The TCR originated in a female donor in good health and CMV-seropositive.

Here the CDR3 reads CAWSYSYEQYF. CDR3 nucleotides: TGTGCCTGGAGTTATTCCTACGAGCAGTACTTC. V and J are TRBV30 and TRBJ2-7; D is undetermined. V was pared by 2 bases and J by 1 base, with 3 bases between. In germline, CDR1 is GTSNPN, CDR2 SVGIG (reference sequence). This CDR3 has 11 amino acids.